The clone carrying this TCR beta chain was observed once. Here immunoSEQ multiplex PCR was the method, and the copy in TCRdb shows in-frame clones only, minus some. The sample records 130,000 to 150,000 clones, 84% being singletons. The sample comes from a study of blood T cell repertoires in COVID-19. Study information: COVID-19 samples from acute and convalescent phases originated in the United States, Italy and Spain.

Germline V gene data show CDR1 as SGHVS and CDR2 as FQNEAQ. With 1 base clipped from V and 9 bases from J, the junction kept 7 bases outside the gene matches. CDR3 length: 15 residues. The chain carries TRBV7-8 and TRBJ2-1, with TRBD1 identical over 9 bases. The source material was peripheral blood. The TCR originated in a man aged 55 to 70 with active or convalescent COVID-19. CDR3 residues: CASSLVGQGIGEQFF. The CDR3 DNA is TGTGCCAGCAGCTTAGTGGGACAGGGAATTGGTGAGCAGTTCTTC.